Included here is one T cell receptor (beta chain) sequence, with context. As yet, its antigen is unknown. The entry originates in a study of cytomegalovirus exposure and HLA in healthy donors. General observations from the study: It was shown in a later analysis that HLA-associated TCR beta chains were more clonally expanded than other, equally common chains.

The CDR3 covers 15 residues. In germline, CDR1 is LNHNV, CDR2 YYDKDF (reference sequence). Trimming at V came to 2 bases and at J to 1 base, leaving 2 bases not matched to a gene. These donors counted as nominally healthy when sampled, but unrecorded immune exposures were likely. Researchers ran the PCR with 60 Vbeta and 13 Jbeta primers. Libraries were prepared by immunoSEQ multiplex PCR; TCRdb keeps only in-frame clonotypes and omits some of them. The sample carries 100,000 to 150,000 clones, approximately 74% recorded once. The TCR comes from a man aged 35 to 55 in good health and CMV-seropositive. The V gene is TRBV15, the J gene TRBJ2-7; 10 positions match TRBD1. Sequencing input: PBMCs. The CDR3 nucleotides are TGTGCCACCAGCAGAAGACAGGGGGCGTCCTACGAGCAGTACTTC. The encoded protein is CATSRRQGASYEQYF.